These 32 T cell receptor beta chains came from one sample sequenced in a study of T cell repertoires in cytomegalovirus infection. Each CDR3 protein is one row after TCRdb ran MiXCR on the reads. This sample yields hundreds of thousands of distinct CDR3 sequences, of which about 23% are seen a single time; roughly 18% belongs to the top ten. The sequencing sample was made of CD8+ T cells from PBMCs. The source of these receptors is a human donor in good health (CMV status not recorded). Some clones in this sample may be carry-over from other donors' samples.

J is TRBJ2-7 and V is TRBV7-2; D is tentatively TRBD1 or TRBD2 (6 bases each). The CDR3 loop spans 15 amino acids. V lost 2 bases to trimming and J lost 5 bases, with 16 bases between them. Germline-derived CDR1 and CDR2 are SGHTA and FQGNSA. CDR3 amino acids: CASSLSWGAEDEQYF. The CDR3 DNA sequence: TGTGCCAGCAGCTTATCTTGGGGGGCTGAGGACGAGCAGTACTTC.

V is TRBV29-1 and J is TRBJ1-1; maybe TRBD1 (6 bases). This CDR3 has 12 amino acids. The ends were cut back, 3 bases at V and 7 bases at J, with 12 bases in the middle. The germline CDR1 and CDR2 sequences are SQVTM and ANQGSEA. CDR3 sequence reads: CSVEGGAGEAFF. In nucleotides, the CDR3 is TGCAGCGTTGAGGGGGGGGCAGGTGAAGCTTTCTTT.

This CDR3 is CASSLIGSGYEQYF. The DNA for the CDR3 is TGTGCCAGCAGTTTAATAGGGAGCGGGTACGAGCAGTACTTC. The V and J genes are TRBV28 and TRBJ2-7, with D perhaps matching TRBD2 (6 bases). Germline CDR1 and CDR2: MDHEN and SYDVKM. With 2 bases removed from V and 4 bases from J, the gap between germline ends came to 12 bases. The CDR3 spans 14 residues.

This chain connects TRBV18 to TRBJ2-3; tentative D call: TRBD2 (5 bases). V shed 4 bases and J shed 0 bases, with 8 bases lying between them. Germline CDR1 and CDR2: KGHSH and LQKENI. This CDR3 is 14 amino acids long. In nucleotides, the CDR3 is TGTGCCAGCTCACTCTGGACTAGCACAGATACGCAGTATTTT. As protein: CASSLWTSTDTQYF.

V and J are TRBV12-3 or TRBV12-4 and TRBJ2-1, with 9 bases matching TRBD2. V lost 5 bases and J lost 7; bases outside the gene matches: 21. The CDR3 length is 19 residues. The CDR3 sequence is CASSGGGLAGSLFGNEQFF. CDR3 in DNA: TGTGCCAGCAGTGGGGGGGGCCTAGCGGGGAGCCTCTTTGGGAATGAGCAGTTCTTC.

This chain links TRBV19 with TRBJ1-4; a possible D gene is TRBD1 (5 bases). The germline CDR1 and CDR2 sequences are LNHDA and SQIVND (reference sequence). Trimming removed 0 bases at V and 5 bases at J, with 10 bases between. The CDR3 contains 15 residues. CDR3 sequence (DNA): TGTGCCAGTAGTATAGAAGACAGACCAAATGAAAAACTGTTTTTT. Protein product: CASSIEDRPNEKLFF. Full variable domain (outside the CDR3, taken from reference TRBV19 and TRBJ1-4): DGGITQSPKYLFRKEGQNVTLSCEQNLNHDAMYWYRQDPGQGLRLIYYSQIVNDFQKGDIAEGYSVSREKKESFPLTVTSAQKNPTAFYLCASSIEDRPNEKLFFGSGTQLSVL.

The rearrangement uses TRBV6-5 and TRBJ2-5; tentative D call: TRBD1 (5 bases). Germline V CDR1 and CDR2: MNHEY, SVGAGI. V was pared by 2 bases and J by 0 bases, with 7 bases between. The CDR3 spans 14 residues. In DNA form, the CDR3 reads TGTGCCAGCAGTTACGGACATTACCAAGAGACCCAGTACTTC. Protein: CASSYGHYQETQYF.

The chain is built from TRBV7-9 and TRBJ2-2, with 8 bases lining up with TRBD1. With V trimmed by 5 bases and J by 5 bases, 7 bases remained unmatched. This CDR3 region has 15 residues. Germline CDR1 reads SEHNR; CDR2 reads FQNEAQ (reference sequence). CDR3 residues: CASSPWTGSTGELFF. CDR3 nucleotide sequence: TGTGCCAGCAGCCCCTGGACAGGGAGTACCGGGGAGCTGTTTTTT.

The chain carries TRBV20-1 and TRBJ2-5; D is possibly TRBD2 (6 bases). Germline V gene sequence: CDR1 DFQATT, CDR2 SNEGSKA (reference sequence). V shed 5 bases and J shed 3 bases, with 16 bases lying between them. CDR3 length: 14 amino acids. CDR3 amino acids: CSAPPGLREETQYF. CDR3 DNA sequence: TGCAGTGCTCCGCCGGGACTCCGCGAAGAGACCCAGTACTTC.

This clonotype was observed many times. The V and J genes are TRBV7-9 and TRBJ2-3; TRBD1 agrees at 10 bases. Losses at the gene ends were 5 bases for V and 15 bases for J; bases not matched to a gene: 8. Germline V gene data show CDR1 as SEHNR and CDR2 as FQNEAQ (reference sequence). The CDR3 runs 12 residues. The CDR3 region is CASSTRTGGGYF. CDR3 in DNA: TGTGCCAGCAGCACCCGGACAGGGGGGGGCTATTTT.

The genes are TRBV29-1 and TRBJ2-5; a possible D gene is TRBD2 (6 bases). Germline V gene sequence: CDR1 SQVTM, CDR2 ANQGSEA. The CDR3 runs 14 residues. V gave up 2 bases and J gave up 5 bases, with 15 bases separating them. As DNA, the CDR3 is TGCAGCGTTGAATCGCGGGGAGATCTCGAGACCCAGTACTTC. Translated: CSVESRGDLETQYF.

This clonotype appeared many times. This chain links TRBV12-3 or TRBV12-4 with TRBJ2-7; D possibly matches TRBD1 or TRBD2 (5 bases each). The V end was cut by 5 bases, the J end by 6 bases, with 17 bases between. The CDR3 has 14 amino acids. CDR3 region: CASSIDRGRLEQYF. The CDR3 DNA sequence: TGTGCCAGCAGTATCGACAGAGGGCGGCTCGAGCAGTACTTC.

This clonotype was observed many times. This chain connects TRBV7-9 to TRBJ1-1, with D possibly matching TRBD1 (5 bases). Germline values: CDR1 SEHNR, CDR2 FQNEAQ (reference sequence). This CDR3 contains 13 residues. Trimming removed 3 bases at V and 6 bases at J, with 11 bases between. Written as DNA, the CDR3 is TGTGCCAGCAGCTTGGGGGTGGAGGCTGAAGCTTTCTTT. It encodes CASSLGVEAEAFF.

A few counts support this clonotype. The chain uses TRBV20-1 and TRBJ2-1, with D perhaps matching TRBD2 (7 bases). V lost 4 bases and J 0 bases, leaving 13 bases between the germline ends. This CDR3 contains 15 residues. The germline gives CDR1 DFQATT, CDR2 SNEGSKA (reference sequence). The CDR3 region is CSAIIRGASYNEQFF. CDR3 nucleotides: TGCAGTGCTATAATACGGGGGGCCTCCTACAATGAGCAGTTCTTC.

V usage is TRBV5-4 and J usage is TRBJ1-6, with unresolved D. This CDR3 comprises 17 residues. Per germline, CDR1 SGHNT and CDR2 YYREEE (reference sequence). The V and J ends lost 1 base and 0 bases respectively, with 11 bases between them. CDR3 region: CASSLRTESSYNSPLHF. CDR3 in DNA: TGTGCCAGCAGCTTGCGGACGGAAAGCTCCTATAATTCACCCCTCCACTTT.

CDR3 in amino acids: CASSPWTGRWGNEQFF. DNA for the CDR3: TGTGCCAGTAGTCCGTGGACAGGGCGGTGGGGCAATGAGCAGTTCTTC. The chain links TRBV19 to TRBJ2-1; 8 nucleotides line up with TRBD1. CDR1 and CDR2 (germline): LNHDA, SQIVND (reference sequence). J was trimmed by 6 bases and V by 5 bases; bases with no gene match: 12. This CDR3 has 16 residues.

This clonotype was counted only a few times. CDR3 nucleotide sequence: TGTGCCAGCAGTTTAAGCCCCCAACCTCGTACTAGCACAGATACGCAGTATTTT. Its protein product is CASSLSPQPRTSTDTQYF. The chain joins TRBV28 to TRBJ2-3; D unresolved. Germline V gene sequence: CDR1 MDHEN, CDR2 SYDVKM. Trimming stripped 2 bases from V and 0 bases from J, with 18 bases between. The CDR3 runs to 18 residues.

V is TRBV19 and J is TRBJ1-6; a possible D gene is TRBD1 (5 bases). V lost 2 bases to trimming and J lost 9 bases, with 17 bases between them. CDR3 length: 16 amino acids. Germline V gene data show CDR1 as LNHDA and CDR2 as SQIVND (reference sequence). CDR3 residues: CASSITGVGPTSPLHF. CDR3 DNA: TGTGCCAGTAGTATAACGGGGGTGGGCCCTACTTCACCCCTCCACTTT.

V usage is TRBV7-6 and J usage is TRBJ2-7; TRBD2 is a possible D gene (6 bases). The CDR3 sequence is 15 residues long. The V gene lost 3 bases and the J gene lost 5 bases, with 17 bases spanning the gap. Germline loops: CDR1 SGHVS, CDR2 FNYEAQ. CDR3 in DNA: TGTGCCAGCAGCTTTGGGGCGGGGAGCCTAAACGAGCAGTACTTC. The encoded protein is CASSFGAGSLNEQYF.

This clonotype was found a few times. The chain links TRBV7-9 to TRBJ1-5; maybe TRBD1 (5 bases). V was clipped by 1 base and J by 3 bases, with 10 bases between them. The CDR3 is 15 amino acids. Germline CDR1 reads SEHNR; CDR2 reads FQNEAQ (reference sequence). The CDR3 reads CASSLGRVTNQPQHF. The DNA for the CDR3 is TGTGCCAGCAGCTTAGGCAGGGTCACCAATCAGCCCCAGCATTTT.

The CDR3: CASSLQAGGELFF. In nucleotides, the CDR3 is TGTGCCAGCAGCTTGCAGGCCGGCGGGGAGCTGTTTTTT. The chain combines TRBV7-6 with TRBJ2-2; D is uncertain. Germline V gives CDR1 SGHVS, CDR2 FNYEAQ. V lost 3 bases to trimming and J lost 7 bases, with 9 bases between them. The CDR3 runs 13 residues.

This clonotype was detected a few times. The V gene is TRBV7-2, the J gene TRBJ1-6; 7 bases align to TRBD1. Germline CDR1 and CDR2: SGHTA and FQGNSA. The CDR3 extends over 16 amino acids. V gave up 5 bases and J gave up 4 bases; unmatched junction bases: 8. The CDR3 is CASSPRTGGYNSPLHF. DNA of the CDR3: TGTGCCAGCAGCCCTCGGACAGGAGGTTATAATTCACCCCTCCACTTT.

The rearrangement links TRBV20-1 to TRBJ2-1; D is uncertain. The CDR3 covers 13 residues. Looked up from germline, CDR1 is DFQATT and CDR2 is SNEGSKA (reference sequence). Trimming cost V 3 bases and J 4 bases, with 10 bases left between them. This CDR3 reads CSARALNYNEQFF. The CDR3 DNA reads TGCAGTGCTAGGGCACTGAATTACAATGAGCAGTTCTTC.

This clonotype was found once. The V and J genes are TRBV29-1 and TRBJ2-5, with 11 nucleotides matching TRBD2. V was clipped by 6 bases and J by 0 bases; unmatched bases: 21. The CDR3 sequence is 20 residues long. The V gene's germline CDR1 is SQVTM and CDR2 ANQGSEA. CDR3 residues: CSVRKELILAGARYQETQYF. Written as DNA, the CDR3 is TGCAGCGTCCGCAAAGAGTTGATACTAGCGGGGGCGCGGTACCAAGAGACCCAGTACTTC.

The chain recombines TRBV4-2 with TRBJ2-1; no clear D gene. Trimming pared 1 base from V and 10 bases from J, leaving 8 bases between. CDR1 and CDR2 from the germline V gene are LGHNA and YNFKEQ. The CDR3 sequence is 12 residues long. The CDR3 is CASSQVGWEQFF. CDR3 coding DNA: TGTGCCAGCAGCCAAGTTGGTTGGGAGCAGTTCTTC.

About this clonotype itself: This may be a read error, as it is one base from a much larger clone. This chain links TRBV7-9 with TRBJ1-5; TRBD1 aligns across 8 bases. The CDR3 length is 15 residues. The germline CDR1 and CDR2 sequences are SEHNR and FQNEAQ (reference sequence). CDR3 DNA sequence: TGTGCCGGCAGTCAGGGACAGGCTCCCATAGAGCCCCAGCATTTT. Protein product: CAGSQGQAPIEPQHF.

This clonotype was seen a few times. The chain couples TRBV6-6 to TRBJ2-2, with a weak D call TRBD2 (5 bases). CDR3 length: 18 residues. The ends were cut back, 6 bases at V and 3 bases at J, with 23 bases in the middle. Germline CDR1 is MNHNY and CDR2 is SVGAGI (reference sequence). The CDR3 protein is CASSLSAPGNYDTGELFF. CDR3 DNA sequence: TGTGCCAGCAGCCTCTCGGCTCCGGGGAATTACGACACCGGGGAGCTGTTTTTT.

This clonotype has a handful of counts. V usage is TRBV11-2 and J usage is TRBJ1-1; D is unclear. V lost 5 bases, J lost 7 bases, and 11 bases lay in between. The germline gives CDR1 SGHAT, CDR2 FQNNGV. The CDR3 covers 12 residues. Written as DNA, the CDR3 is TGTGCCAGCAGCCCTGTCTTGGGTGAAGCTTTCTTT. Translated, it gives CASSPVLGEAFF.

This clonotype was seen a handful of times. The V call is TRBV24-1, the J call TRBJ1-5; D call uncertain. Trimming pared 10 bases from V and 8 bases from J, leaving 14 bases between. Germline V CDR1 and CDR2: KGHDR, SFDVKD. This CDR3 comprises 12 residues. In nucleotides, the CDR3 is TGTGCCACTCAGGCAATGGGGAAGCCCCAGCATTTT. Residues: CATQAMGKPQHF.

This chain links TRBV27 with TRBJ1-5; no clear D gene. The CDR3 length is 16 residues. Germline V CDR1 and CDR2: MNHEY, SMNVEV (reference sequence). V was pared by 2 bases and J by 4 bases, with 15 bases between. The chain's CDR3 is CASSLKADLANQPQHF. CDR3 in DNA: TGTGCCAGCAGTTTAAAAGCAGATCTAGCAAATCAGCCCCAGCATTTT.

This sequence joins TRBV12-3 or TRBV12-4 and TRBJ1-1; D is unresolved. V lost 5 bases and J 7 bases, leaving 14 bases between the germline ends. The CDR3 runs to 13 residues. This CDR3 is CASSPSLGGEAFF. The CDR3 DNA reads TGTGCCAGCAGTCCTTCCTTAGGCGGTGAAGCTTTCTTT.

This chain connects TRBV7-2 to TRBJ2-1, with D unclear. V shed 5 bases and J shed 6 bases, with 14 bases lying between them. Germline CDR1 reads SGHTA; CDR2 reads FQGNSA. This CDR3 region has 14 residues. The CDR3 spells CASSRVSGVNEQFF. As DNA, the CDR3 is TGTGCCAGCAGCCGAGTTAGTGGGGTCAATGAGCAGTTCTTC.